The T cell receptor (beta chain) under discussion was sequenced for a study of T cell responses to AZD1222 COVID-19 vaccine. Whole-study results and caveats: Distributed over spike, vaccine-associated CD4 TCRs predominated at 160-218 and 743-854. Donor demographics were predominantly white British with a female majority; clonal diversity may be underestimated.

V lost 7 bases and J lost 6, with 11 bases in between. The length of the CDR3 is 11 residues. Germline V gene lookup returns CDR1 SQVTM and CDR2 ANQGSEA. Profiling relied on immunoSEQ multiplex PCR, and the TCRdb table lists in-frame clones only, not all of them. The profile shows around 150,000 clones, nearly 95% of them singletons. As to this clone: Its antigen is as yet unknown.

The starting material was peripheral blood, obtained on day 0 of AZD1222 vaccination. The sequence was collected from an adult in good health. The chain employs TRBV29-1 and TRBJ2-3, with D unclear. DNA for the CDR3: TGCAGCGGGGCATCGAGGGATACGCAGTATTTT. Its protein product is CSGASRDTQYF.